This TCR beta chain stems from a study of CD8+CD57+ T cells in acquired aplastic anemia. Study context: When averaged, DNA from sorted CD4+ and CD8+ cells came to around 3 ug. Findings and caveats of the study: The same twenty-nine CD8+ CDR3 sequences occurred in patients and in controls.

Genomic DNA, the template, was used for profiling of the TCR beta VDJ and CDR3. TCRdb fed the reads into MiXCR, producing one record per CDR3 protein. This table holds fewer than 250,000 distinct CDR3 sequences, around 45% found once. This clonotype was seen at least ten times. Its antigen is undetermined. The germline V gene has CDR1 SGHAT and CDR2 FQNNGV. Trimming removed 1 base from V and 3 bases from J, with 12 bases in between. CDR3 length equals 15 residues. CD8+CD57+ cell expansion, shown by flow cytometry, had occurred in the patients selected for sequencing. The patients all had a severe acquired aplastic anemia diagnosis. When blood sampling took place, the patients had received no therapy.

The rearrangement joins TRBV11-2 to TRBJ1-1; the D gene is possibly TRBD1 (5 bases). The specimen was sorted CD4+, CD8+, or CD8+CD57+ T cells (not recorded which) from PBMCs. This TCR was recovered from a human donor with aplastic anemia. CDR3 loop: CASSLGGRGDTEAFF. CDR3 in DNA: TGTGCCAGCAGCTTAGGAGGTCGAGGGGACACTGAAGCTTTCTTT.